This TCR beta chain derives from a study of cytotoxic CD8 clonotypes in ibrutinib-treated CLL. Depth targeted 1 in 200,000 to 1 in 1 million T cells, averaging 10x coverage per clonotype. Measured with immunoSEQ multiplex PCR; TCRdb has only the in-frame clones, and not every one. The profile shows roughly 97,000 clones, about 78% of them singletons. CDR1 and CDR2 from the germline V gene are SEHNR and FQNEAQ (reference sequence). Trimming stripped 5 bases from V and 4 bases from J, with 20 bases between. The CDR3 runs 16 residues. This clonotype was obtained from a human donor with chronic lymphocytic leukemia. The specimen comprised PBMCs, sampled after 12 months of ibrutinib treatment. J is TRBJ2-5 and V is TRBV7-9; a possible D gene is TRBD1 (5 bases). In DNA, the CDR3 is TGTGCCAGCAGCCCACCCGGGCAGGGAAGAATAGAGACCCAGTACTTC. Protein: CASSPPGQGRIETQYF.